This T cell receptor (beta chain) was identified in a study of blood T cell repertoires in COVID-19. Study processing details: By means of reference gene primer amplification, nucleated cell counts were estimated. This table comes from immunoSEQ multiplex PCR, and its TCRdb copy is limited to in-frame clones, with some not included. V and J calls and clone size are copied from that table; D and trimming were computed from the DNA. The sample yields around 450,000 clones, 87% seen once. This CDR3 region has 13 residues. Trimming removed 0 bases at V and 8 bases at J, with 10 bases between. Germline V gene lookup returns CDR1 MRHNA and CDR2 SNTAGT. Participants were aged roughly 18 to 100 years from about two dozen US areas. Each recovered donor of Cohort 3 presented with two negative PCRs, clearance, or symptom resolution.

Material for sequencing was PBMCs or T cells enriched from blood (not recorded which). V is TRBV6-4 and J is TRBJ1-2; no reliable D call. The clonotype was recovered from a woman aged 18-29 years who had recovered from COVID-19. CDR3 sequence (DNA): TGTGCCAGCAGTGACTCGAACGGGTACGGCTACACCTTC. Amino acids: CASSDSNGYGYTF.